The rows below give T cell receptor beta chains drawn from one sample of a study of blood T cell repertoires in COVID-19. Produced via immunoSEQ multiplex PCR; TCRdb's table is partial and in-frame only. The sample holds 150,000 to 200,000 clones, 70% to 90% seen once. Sample: peripheral blood. The receptor set was obtained from a man aged 55 to 70 who had recovered from COVID-19. Both conserved end residues are part of each CDR3. Fields, in order: V gene, clone size, J gene, D gene, CDR3 protein, CDR3 DNA. The D gene is left open where the match is weak. Where a row states a size, it is once, few, many or the class of an expanded clone; other rows omit it.

TRBV12-3/TRBV12-4	.	TRBJ1-5	.	CASSSPDQPQHF	TGTGCCAGCAGTTCTCCCGATCAGCCCCAGCATTTT
TRBV7-3	.	TRBJ1-2	.	CASSLGGYGNYGYTF	TGTGCCAGCAGCTTAGGGGGGTACGGTAACTATGGCTACACCTTC
TRBV6-5	.	TRBJ2-3	TRBD2	CATQRGGLADTQYF	TGTGCCACCCAGCGGGGGGGCCTAGCAGATACGCAGTATTTT
TRBV18	.	TRBJ1-3	.	CASSPRGGSSGNTIYF	TGTGCCAGCTCACCACGGGGAGGCTCCTCTGGAAACACCATATATTTT
TRBV7-3	.	TRBJ2-1	TRBD2	CASSVTSGGRTYNEQFF	TGTGCCAGCAGTGTGACTAGCGGGGGGCGGACCTACAATGAGCAGTTCTTC
TRBV11-3	.	TRBJ2-1	.	CASSSQLGDTSYNEQFF	TGTGCCAGCAGCTCCCAACTAGGGGACACCTCCTACAATGAGCAGTTCTTC
TRBV7-9	.	TRBJ1-1	.	CASSSQGNTEAFF	TGTGCCAGCAGCTCCCAGGGTAACACTGAAGCTTTCTTT
TRBV7-9	few	TRBJ1-1	.	CASSDMNTEAFF	TGTGCCAGCAGCGACATGAACACTGAAGCTTTCTTT
TRBV18	.	TRBJ1-4	TRBD1	CASSRAGQGGEKLFF	TGTGCCAGCTCCCGCGCGGGACAGGGCGGTGAAAAACTGTTTTTT
TRBV5-5	.	TRBJ1-5	.	CASSLMGDFYSNQPQHF	TGTGCCAGCAGCTTGATGGGAGACTTCTATAGCAATCAGCCCCAGCATTTT
TRBV6-2/TRBV6-3	.	TRBJ2-4	TRBD2	CASSYYGGGVNIQYF	TGTGCCAGCAGTTACTACGGCGGGGGGGTAAACATTCAGTACTTC
TRBV10-3	.	TRBJ1-5	TRBD1	CATQPQGTGANQPQHF	TGTGCCACCCAACCACAGGGGACAGGGGCAAATCAGCCCCAGCATTTT
TRBV6-5	.	TRBJ1-3	.	CASSDGLLSGNTIYF	TGTGCCAGCAGCGACGGGTTACTCTCTGGAAACACCATATATTTT
TRBV7-2	.	TRBJ2-2	.	CASSQQGNTGELFF	TGTGCCAGCAGCCAACAGGGGAACACCGGGGAGCTGTTTTTT
TRBV7-2	.	TRBJ2-2	TRBD2	CASSLGSGGAPGELFF	TGTGCCAGCAGCCTAGGGAGCGGGGGGGCCCCCGGGGAGCTGTTTTTT
TRBV11-2	.	TRBJ2-3	TRBD2	CASSLAGGPGADTQYF	TGTGCCAGCAGCTTAGCGGGGGGGCCGGGGGCAGATACGCAGTATTTT
TRBV2	.	TRBJ2-5	TRBD1	CASSEDRGTETQYF	TGTGCCAGCAGTGAGGACAGGGGGACGGAGACCCAGTACTTC
TRBV7-8	.	TRBJ1-3	.	CASSLVAGFGNTIYF	TGTGCCAGCAGCTTAGTGGCAGGTTTTGGAAACACCATATATTTT
TRBV3-1/TRBV3-2	.	TRBJ2-7	TRBD1	CASSPRDRGAYEQYF	TGTGCCAGCAGCCCCCGGGACAGGGGCGCCTACGAGCAGTACTTC
TRBV5-6	.	TRBJ2-1	.	CASSPQQWNEQFF	TGTGCCAGCAGCCCACAGCAGTGGAATGAGCAGTTCTTC
TRBV4-1	.	TRBJ1-2	TRBD1	CASSQVGTGRDLGYTF	TGCGCCAGCAGCCAAGTGGGGACAGGGAGGGATCTTGGCTACACCTTC
TRBV5-1	.	TRBJ2-3	.	CASSPGQSTDTQYF	TGCGCCAGCAGTCCAGGACAGAGCACAGATACGCAGTATTTT
TRBV7-8	.	TRBJ2-3	TRBD2	CASSLGASGGSDTQYF	TGTGCCAGCAGCTTAGGGGCTAGCGGGGGGTCAGATACGCAGTATTTT
TRBV19	few	TRBJ2-2	TRBD2	CASSATSGGAWELFF	TGTGCCAGTAGTGCGACTAGCGGGGGGGCCTGGGAGCTGTTTTTT
TRBV19	.	TRBJ1-5	TRBD1	CASSWKGQGSNQPQHF	TGTGCCAGTAGTTGGAAGGGACAGGGGTCCAATCAGCCCCAGCATTTT
TRBV7-2	.	TRBJ2-5	TRBD2	CASSPGASGAKGQETQYF	TGTGCCAGCAGCCCAGGGGCTAGCGGGGCGAAGGGACAAGAGACCCAGTACTTC
TRBV18	.	TRBJ2-1	.	CASSPGLGLYNEQFF	TGTGCCAGCTCACCTGGGCTTGGGTTATACAATGAGCAGTTCTTC